The T cell receptor (beta chain) under discussion was sequenced for a study of blood T cell repertoires in COVID-19. For the study at large: Sites in the United States, Italy and Spain provided acute and convalescent COVID-19 samples. T cells, B-cell-depleted T cells, or PBMCs provided the cDNA or gDNA that served as material.

As handled by the study authors: For nucleated cells, counts were estimated from reference gene primer amplification. The data were produced by immunoSEQ multiplex PCR, yet TCRdb's version contains in-frame clones alone and is incomplete. From that table come the V and J calls and clone size; the DNA was used to work out D and trimming. The sample contains roughly 260,000 clones, 80% to 90% of which appear only once. This clonotype was sampled from a woman aged 65 to 85 with acute or convalescent COVID-19. The source material was peripheral blood.

The DNA for the CDR3 is TGTGCCAGCAGTGGGAGGGAGGGGGCCAACGTCCTGACTTTC. Its protein is CASSGREGANVLTF. This chain connects TRBV2 to TRBJ2-6; D perhaps matches TRBD2 (6 bases). Deletions cut 4 bases from V and 4 bases from J, with 8 bases between. The CDR3 has 14 amino acids. The germline V gene has CDR1 SNHLY and CDR2 FYNNEI. Variable domain in full (rest from reference TRBV2 and TRBJ2-6): EPEVTQTPSHQVTQMGQEVILRCVPISNHLYFYWYRQILGQKVEFLVSFYNNEISEKSEIFDDQFSVERPDGSNFTLKIRSTKLEDSAMYFCASSGREGANVLTFGAGSRLTVL.